A single sample gave rise to the 20 T cell receptor beta chains below, sequenced in a study of T cells in Graves' hyperthyroidism and ophthalmopathy (dated by TCRdb to between 2018 and 2021). Library preparation used multiplex PCR. Reads for this sample came from an Illumina HiSeq 2000. The TCR beta CDR3 regions were amplified from the RNA transcripts. The TCR CDR3 was subjected to a first round of RT-PCR using the HTBI primer set and the Qiagen OneStep RT-PCR kit. Using fastp trimming at Q25 and MiXCR clonotype assembly, TCRdb reanalyzed the public sequencing data and kept in-frame beta chains. Rows with one shared CDR3 protein collapse into an entry with the most common genes and DNA. For this sample there are about 620,000 distinct CDR3 sequences; 16% appear just once. The ten largest clones take up approximately 3.9% of the sample. The specimen sequenced was blood. The receptors come from a woman aged 25 to 39 with Graves' hyperthyroidism.

This clonotype was observed a few times. The genes are TRBV5-8 and TRBJ2-3; weak D call: TRBD1 (6 bases). This CDR3 is built from 15 residues. The germline V gene encodes CDR1 SGHTS and CDR2 YDEGEE. Deletions cut 2 bases from V and 2 bases from J, with 12 bases between. DNA for the CDR3: TGTGCCAGCAGCTTCACGGGGACACACACAGATACGCAGTATTTT. Protein sequence: CASSFTGTHTDTQYF. The full variable domain, with the rest looked up from reference TRBV5-8 and TRBJ2-3, is EAGVTQSPTHLIKTRGQQATLRCSPISGHTSVYWYQQALGLGLQFLLWYDEGEERNRGNFPPRFSGRQFPNYSSELNVNALELEDSALYLCASSFTGTHTDTQYFGPGTRLTVL.

J is TRBJ1-3 and V is TRBV6-1; no clear D. CDR3 length: 14 residues. Germline values: CDR1 MNHNS, CDR2 SASEGT. V gave up 8 bases and J gave up 2 bases, with 13 bases separating them. The CDR3 region is CASARSHPGNTIYF. CDR3 in DNA: TGTGCCAGCGCACGTTCCCACCCTGGAAACACCATATATTTT.

This clonotype turned up a few times. The chain combines TRBV29-1 with TRBJ2-5; 10 positions agree with TRBD2. The CDR3 spans 17 residues. The germline CDR1 and CDR2 sequences are SQVTM and ANQGSEA. The ends lost 7 bases at V and 0 bases at J; junction bases unmatched: 14. The CDR3: CSAQRLAGGMYQETQYF. Here the CDR3 DNA reads TGCAGCGCCCAAAGACTAGCGGGTGGAATGTACCAAGAGACCCAGTACTTC.

CDR3 amino acids: CAISESWQGGENIQYF. In DNA, the CDR3 is TGTGCCATCAGTGAGTCGTGGCAGGGGGGAGAAAACATTCAGTACTTC. This chain links TRBV10-3 with TRBJ2-4; possibly TRBD1 for D (7 bases). The germline V gene encodes CDR1 ENHRY and CDR2 SYGVKD. The germline V and J ends were trimmed by 0 bases and 5 bases, with 14 bases remaining between them. The CDR3 is made up of 16 amino acids.

This clonotype was detected ten times or more. This chain connects TRBV29-1 to TRBJ2-3; 9 nucleotides align to TRBD2. V lost 6 bases to trimming and J lost 4 bases; unmatched junction nucleotides: 8. The germline V gene encodes CDR1 SQVTM and CDR2 ANQGSEA. The CDR3 is 14 residues long. CDR3 protein: CSVVAGDFPDTQYF. CDR3 in DNA: TGCAGCGTAGTAGCGGGAGATTTCCCAGATACGCAGTATTTT.

This clonotype was counted between two and nine times. The gene calls are TRBV5-1 and TRBJ2-5; D call uncertain. The CDR3 totals 13 residues. The V gene's germline CDR1 is SGHRS and CDR2 YFSETQ. The germline V and J ends were trimmed by 8 bases and 3 bases, with 14 bases remaining between them. CDR3 protein: CASKATPEETQYF. CDR3 bases: TGCGCCAGTAAAGCCACTCCGGAAGAGACCCAGTACTTC.

Many counts were recorded for this clonotype. This sequence joins TRBV28 and TRBJ2-3; maybe TRBD2 (6 bases). The CDR3 length is 13 residues. Trimming left V 6 bases short and J 10 bases short, with 17 bases between. The V gene's germline CDR1 is MDHEN and CDR2 SYDVKM. The CDR3 protein is CASRPPGVDAQYF. The CDR3, as DNA: TGTGCCAGCAGACCCCCGGGGGTAGACGCGCAGTATTTT.

V gene TRBV7-9 combines with J gene TRBJ2-7; 10 bases fit TRBD1. CDR3 length equals 14 residues. Germline CDR1 SEHNR, CDR2 FQNEAQ (reference sequence). With 3 bases clipped from V and 5 bases from J, the junction kept 4 bases outside the gene matches. CDR3 region: CASSFPGTGDEQYF. DNA of the CDR3: TGTGCCAGCAGCTTCCCCGGGACAGGGGACGAGCAGTACTTC.

This clonotype appeared many times. The genes are TRBV7-2 and TRBJ1-4; no definite D call. V was trimmed by 3 bases and J by 5 bases, leaving 7 bases between them. The germline CDR1 and CDR2 sequences are SGHTA and FQGNSA. The CDR3 loop spans 13 amino acids. Written as DNA, the CDR3 is TGTGCCAGCAGCTTGGAGCAGAATGAAAAACTGTTTTTT. Amino acid sequence: CASSLEQNEKLFF.

This clonotype was counted ten times or more. The gene calls are TRBV28 and TRBJ2-7; TRBD1 is a possible D gene (6 bases). V dropped 5 bases and J dropped 0 bases, with 20 bases sitting between them. The CDR3 length is 17 residues. The germline V gene encodes CDR1 MDHEN and CDR2 SYDVKM. The CDR3 region is CASSDTTTGLSSYEQYF. The CDR3 nucleotides read TGTGCCAGCAGTGACACCACGACAGGCCTTAGCTCCTACGAGCAGTACTTC.

Notes on this clonotype: With only one base between it and a far larger clone, this is likely a read error. This chain links TRBV11-2 with TRBJ2-7; D not certain. The DNA end is more similar to TRBJ2-1, so the J call may be wrong. This CDR3 comprises 12 residues. Germline values: CDR1 SGHAT, CDR2 FQNNGV. The CDR3 loop is CASSLTSYEQFF. CDR3 DNA: TGTGCCAGCAGCTTAACATCCTACGAGCAGTTCTTC.

The gene calls are TRBV4-3 and TRBJ2-1, with D uncertain. With 0 bases removed from V and 0 bases from J, the gap between germline ends came to 6 bases. Germline CDR1 is LGHNA and CDR2 is YSLEER. CDR3 length equals 15 residues. CDR3 sequence (DNA): TGCGCCAGCAGCCAAGATAAAAGCTCCTACAATGAGCAGTTCTTC. This gives the protein CASSQDKSSYNEQFF.

This clonotype was seen repeatedly, ten times or more. The J gene is TRBJ2-1, the V gene TRBV12-3 or TRBV12-4, with no clear D. V lost 5 bases, J lost 4 bases, and 6 bases lay in between. This CDR3 is built from 12 residues. CDR3 nucleotides: TGTGCCAGCAGTATACTGTACAATGAGCAGTTCTTC. Protein product: CASSILYNEQFF.

This clonotype was picked up a small number of times. The V and J genes are TRBV12-3 or TRBV12-4 and TRBJ1-2, with 8 bases aligning to TRBD1. The CDR3 is made up of 12 amino acids. V lost 7 bases to trimming and J lost 7 bases; unmatched junction nucleotides: 5. The CDR3 region has the DNA TGTGCCAGCACCGCGACAGGGGTTGGCTACACCTTC. Translation: CASTATGVGYTF.

This clonotype was observed many times. V is TRBV6-5 and J is TRBJ2-7, with D possibly matching TRBD2 (5 bases). CDR3 length: 14 amino acids. Per the germline V gene, CDR1 is MNHEY and CDR2 is SVGAGI. The V end lost 2 bases, the J end lost 2 bases, and 10 bases lay between the germline ends. The CDR3 DNA follows: TGTGCCAGCAGTTACGGACTGACCACCTACGAGCAGTACTTC. Protein sequence: CASSYGLTTYEQYF.

The rearrangement joins TRBV30 to TRBJ1-3; D gene ambiguous. In germline, CDR1 is GTSNPN, CDR2 SVGIG (reference sequence). There are 15 residues in the CDR3. Trimming removed 8 bases from V and 3 bases from J, with 20 bases in between. CDR3 coding DNA: TGTGCCGCCTCGAGGGTTCGGGTATTTGGAAACACCATATATTTT. Translated: CAASRVRVFGNTIYF. The variable domain in full, completed from reference TRBV30 and TRBJ1-3, reads SQTIHQWPATLVQPVGSPLSLECTVEGTSNPNLYWYRQAAGRGLQLLFYSVGIGQISSEVPQNLSASRPQDRQFILSSKKLLLSDSGFYLCAASRVRVFGNTIYFGEGSWLTVV.

This clonotype came up many times. V and J are TRBV12-3 or TRBV12-4 and TRBJ2-5; 7 nucleotides match TRBD2. This CDR3 contains 13 residues. J lost 5 bases, V lost 3 bases, and 3 bases had no gene match. The CDR3 DNA reads TGTGCCAGCAGTTTGGGGGGGTTCGAGACCCAGTACTTC. This gives the protein CASSLGGFETQYF.

This clonotype has more than one count but fewer than ten. The chain carries TRBV29-1 and TRBJ2-7; 10 positions match TRBD2. The V and J ends lost 6 bases and 7 bases, in that order; junction bases with no gene match: 9. This CDR3 spans 13 amino acids. Per germline, CDR1 SQVTM and CDR2 ANQGSEA. CDR3 sequence: CSVLGTSAAEQYF. The CDR3 bases are TGCAGCGTCCTCGGGACTAGCGCCGCGGAGCAGTACTTC.

This clonotype has at least ten counts. V is TRBV6-1 and J is TRBJ2-7, with 8 bases matching TRBD2. The ends lost 6 bases at V and 6 bases at J; junction bases unmatched: 4. From germline, CDR1 is MNHNS and CDR2 SASEGT. The CDR3 has 12 residues. The CDR3 reads CASSRGRSEQYF. Here the CDR3 DNA reads TGTGCCAGCAGCCGCGGGAGGTCCGAGCAGTACTTC.

This clonotype was picked up a small number of times. V usage is TRBV9 and J usage is TRBJ2-5; a weak D match, TRBD1 (6 bases). CDR3 length: 14 amino acids. V dropped 3 bases and J dropped 2 bases, with 11 bases sitting between them. Germline V gene sequence: CDR1 SGDLS, CDR2 YYNGEE. This chain's CDR3 is CASSAEDRQETQYF. CDR3 bases: TGTGCCAGCAGCGCCGAAGACAGGCAAGAGACCCAGTACTTC.